The rows below give T cell receptor beta chains drawn from one sample of a study of cytomegalovirus exposure and HLA in healthy donors. Only in-frame clones appear in the TCRdb table, and some are missing; sequencing was by immunoSEQ multiplex PCR. The repertoire shows 50,000 to 80,000 clones; the top ten hold 3.6%. The sequencing input was PBMCs. The receptors were gathered from a woman under 30 in good health and CMV-seronegative. Both conserved end residues are part of each CDR3. Fields, in order: J gene, V gene, clone size, D gene, CDR3 protein, CDR3 DNA. A D gene is named only where the DNA matches it firmly. Clone size is not always given. Where it is, it says once, few, many or a class for expanded clones.

TRBJ2-3 TRBV2 - TRBD2 CASSPTSGGGDTQYF TGTGCCAGCAGTCCGACTAGCGGGGGAGGAGATACGCAGTATTTT
TRBJ1-2 TRBV7-9 - - CASSSLNRRRYGYTF TGTGCCAGCAGCTCACTCAATAGGAGGAGGTATGGCTACACCTTC
TRBJ2-7 TRBV11-3 - TRBD2 CASSPSGAVYEQYF TGTGCCAGCAGCCCCAGCGGGGCCGTCTACGAGCAGTACTTC
TRBJ1-2 TRBV10-2 - - CASSVGGIDGYTF TGCGCCAGCAGTGTGGGGGGTATCGATGGCTACACCTTC
TRBJ2-7 TRBV5-6 - TRBD2 CASSLLIAGINEQYF TGTGCCAGCAGCTTGTTGATAGCGGGGATCAACGAGCAGTACTTC
TRBJ2-2 TRBV7-9 - - CASRGFTGMHTGELFF TGTGCCAGCAGGGGATTTACGGGGATGCACACCGGGGAGCTGTTTTTT
TRBJ2-7 TRBV6-1 - - CASSEGGAYEQYF TGTGCCAGCAGTGAAGGCGGCGCCTACGAGCAGTACTTC
TRBJ1-2 TRBV6-5 - TRBD1 CASKIGTGGYGYTF TGTGCCAGCAAAATAGGGACAGGGGGCTATGGCTACACCTTC
TRBJ1-2 TRBV30 - - CAWSVHSNYGYTF TGTGCCTGGAGTGTCCACAGCAACTATGGCTACACCTTC
TRBJ2-1 TRBV30 - - CAWTPDLDEQFF TGTGCCTGGACTCCGGACTTAGATGAGCAGTTCTTC
TRBJ1-1 TRBV7-9 - - CASSILENTEAFF TGTGCCAGCAGCATACTAGAGAACACTGAAGCTTTCTTT
TRBJ2-2 TRBV6-5 - - CASRTRRLTGELFF TGTGCCAGCAGAACGAGGCGCTTAACCGGGGAGCTGTTTTTT
TRBJ2-1 TRBV6-5 - TRBD2 CASIASGDNEQFF TGTGCCAGCATCGCTAGCGGCGACAATGAGCAGTTCTTC
TRBJ1-6 TRBV25-1 - - CASSEPDGVWNSPLHF TGTGCCAGCAGTGAACCGGACGGGGTGTGGAATTCACCCCTCCACTTT
TRBJ2-7 TRBV9 - TRBD1 CASSATGGSYEQYF TGTGCCAGCAGCGCGACAGGGGGAAGCTACGAGCAGTACTTC
TRBJ1-1 TRBV6-5 - - CASSYFLTGSTEAFF TGTGCCAGCAGTTACTTTCTTACAGGGTCCACTGAAGCTTTCTTT
TRBJ2-7 TRBV28 - - CASIAQGYEQYF TGTGCCAGCATCGCTCAGGGCTACGAGCAGTACTTC
TRBJ2-7 TRBV6-1 - - CASSEAFVTGSEQYF TGTGCCAGCAGTGAAGCGTTCGTGACGGGGAGCGAGCAGTACTTC
TRBJ2-3 TRBV10-2 - - CASSESPRGTDTQYF TGCGCCAGCAGTGAGTCCCCGCGGGGCACAGATACGCAGTATTTT
TRBJ1-1 TRBV18 - - CASSRQQYGDTEAFF TGTGCCAGCTCCCGACAGCAGTATGGGGACACTGAAGCTTTCTTT
TRBJ2-5 TRBV25-1 - - CASSGPHGPQYF TGTGCCAGCAGTGGACCACATGGGCCCCAGTACTTC
TRBJ2-2 TRBV29-1 - - CSVGNSPGELFF TGCAGCGTTGGTAATTCTCCCGGGGAGCTGTTTTTT
TRBJ2-7 TRBV9 - - CASSVGRGSEQYF TGTGCCAGCAGCGTAGGGCGAGGGTCCGAGCAGTACTTC
TRBJ2-7 TRBV14 - TRBD1 CASSQRDRVYEQYF TGTGCCAGCAGCCAACGGGACAGGGTCTACGAGCAGTACTTC
TRBJ1-5 TRBV28 - TRBD1 CASSRGTGRLDQPQHF TGTGCCAGCAGCCGGGGGACAGGGAGGTTGGATCAGCCCCAGCATTTT
TRBJ2-1 TRBV4-1 - TRBD2 CASSALAGPSYNEQFF TGCGCCAGCAGCGCCCTAGCGGGACCCTCGTACAATGAGCAGTTCTTC
TRBJ1-2 TRBV5-1 - TRBD1 CASSLAGTGYYGYTF TGCGCCAGCAGCTTGGCCGGGACAGGGTATTATGGCTACACCTTC
TRBJ2-5 TRBV5-1 - - CASTLGSSQGETQYF TGCGCCAGCACCTTGGGATCGTCGCAGGGCGAGACCCAGTACTTC
TRBJ2-5 TRBV4-2 - TRBD1 CASSPPTGTGGETQYF TGTGCCAGCAGCCCCCCTACCGGGACAGGGGGGGAGACCCAGTACTTC
TRBJ2-7 TRBV9 - TRBD1 CASGTDSDRVYEQYF TGTGCCAGTGGGACTGATTCGGACAGGGTCTACGAGCAGTACTTC
TRBJ2-3 TRBV11-2 - TRBD2 CASSFLAGGPHTQYF TGTGCCAGCAGCTTCTTAGCGGGGGGCCCACATACGCAGTATTTT
TRBJ1-1 TRBV28 - - CASTLAGLNTEAFF TGTGCCAGCACCCTCGCGGGTTTGAACACTGAAGCTTTCTTT
TRBJ1-1 TRBV14 - - CASSQDSWTANTEAFF TGTGCCAGCAGCCAAGATTCCTGGACAGCAAACACTGAAGCTTTCTTT
TRBJ2-3 TRBV10-3 - TRBD2 CAHGRGGADTQYF TGTGCTCACGGGCGGGGGGGCGCAGATACGCAGTATTTT
TRBJ2-7 TRBV7-6 - - CASSSSKYEQYF TGTGCCAGCAGCTCATCAAAATACGAGCAGTACTTC
TRBJ2-3 TRBV5-1 - TRBD2 CASTGAGATDTQYF TGCGCCAGCACCGGAGCGGGGGCCACAGATACGCAGTATTTT
TRBJ1-1 TRBV4-1 - - CASSTQGGGNTEAFF TGCGCCAGCAGCACACAGGGTGGGGGAAACACTGAAGCTTTCTTT
TRBJ1-6 TRBV7-9 - - CASSSPRREGGLNNSPLHF TGTGCCAGCAGCTCCCCCCGGCGGGAGGGCGGGCTCAATAATTCACCCCTCCACTTT
TRBJ2-7 TRBV19 - - CASREGYEQYF TGTGCCAGTAGGGAGGGGTACGAGCAGTACTTC
TRBJ1-4 TRBV19 - - CVSSVTAHEKLFF TGTGTATCCTCGGTCACCGCGCACGAAAAACTGTTTTTT
TRBJ1-4 TRBV6-5 - - CASRGTSATNEKLFF TGTGCCAGCAGGGGGACAAGTGCAACTAATGAAAAACTGTTTTTT
TRBJ1-2 TRBV28 - - CASSLSWRSNYGYTF TGTGCCAGCAGTTTATCATGGCGGTCTAACTATGGCTACACCTTC
TRBJ1-1 TRBV5-4 - - CATALGRVGNTEAFF TGTGCCACCGCCCTGGGGAGGGTTGGGAACACTGAAGCTTTCTTT
TRBJ2-1 TRBV5-1 - TRBD2 CASSPQAGGPINEQFF TGCGCCAGCAGCCCGCAGGCGGGAGGACCGATTAATGAGCAGTTCTTC
TRBJ1-5 TRBV4-1 - - CASSQYHRGPQHF TGCGCCAGCAGCCAGTACCACCGGGGGCCCCAGCATTTT
TRBJ2-7 TRBV19 - TRBD1 CASSPVTGDEQYF TGTGCCAGTAGTCCCGTGACAGGGGACGAGCAGTACTTC
TRBJ2-1 TRBV29-1 - - CSVSSGLRGGEQFF TGCAGCGTTTCGTCGGGACTCAGAGGTGGTGAGCAGTTCTTC
TRBJ2-1 TRBV6-4 medium-sized TRBD2 CASSDASGSVNEQFF TGTGCCAGCAGTGACGCTAGCGGGTCCGTCAATGAGCAGTTCTTC
TRBJ2-7 TRBV6-5 - - CASSISGEREQYF TGTGCCAGCAGTATATCCGGGGAACGCGAGCAGTACTTC
TRBJ2-3 TRBV30 - TRBD2 CSTSGSDTQYF TGTTCGACTAGCGGGAGTGATACGCAGTATTTT
TRBJ1-5 TRBV2 - - CASSREGSGQPQHF TGTGCCAGCAGCCGGGAGGGGTCTGGACAGCCCCAGCATTTT
TRBJ2-1 TRBV6-6 - TRBD2 CASGTSGSDNEQFF TGTGCCAGCGGGACTAGCGGGAGTGACAATGAGCAGTTCTTC
TRBJ1-5 TRBV19 - - CASSMAPRSNQPQHF TGTGCCAGTAGTATGGCCCCCAGGAGCAATCAGCCCCAGCATTTT
TRBJ2-5 TRBV6-1 - - CASSELAGETQYF TGTGCCAGCAGTGAGCTGGCGGGAGAGACCCAGTACTTC